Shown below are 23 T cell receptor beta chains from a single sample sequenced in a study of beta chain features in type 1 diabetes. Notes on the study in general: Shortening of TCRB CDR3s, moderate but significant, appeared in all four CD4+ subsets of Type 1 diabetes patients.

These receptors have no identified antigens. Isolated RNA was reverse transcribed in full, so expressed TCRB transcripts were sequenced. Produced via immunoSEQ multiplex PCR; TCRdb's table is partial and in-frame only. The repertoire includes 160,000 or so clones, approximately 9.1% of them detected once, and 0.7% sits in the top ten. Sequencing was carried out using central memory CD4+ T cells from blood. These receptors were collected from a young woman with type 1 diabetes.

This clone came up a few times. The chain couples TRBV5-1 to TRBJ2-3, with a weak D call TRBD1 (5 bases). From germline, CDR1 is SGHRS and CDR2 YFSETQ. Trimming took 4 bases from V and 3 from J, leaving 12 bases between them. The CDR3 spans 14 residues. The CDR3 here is CASSIQGGTDTQYF. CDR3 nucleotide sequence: TGCGCCAGCAGCATCCAGGGTGGGACAGATACGCAGTATTTT.

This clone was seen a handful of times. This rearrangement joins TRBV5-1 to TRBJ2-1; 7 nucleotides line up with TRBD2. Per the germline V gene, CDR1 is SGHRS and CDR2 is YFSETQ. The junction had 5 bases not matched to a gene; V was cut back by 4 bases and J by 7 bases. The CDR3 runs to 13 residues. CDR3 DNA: TGCGCCAGCAGCCTAGGGACTACAAATGAGCAGTTCTTC. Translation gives CASSLGTTNEQFF. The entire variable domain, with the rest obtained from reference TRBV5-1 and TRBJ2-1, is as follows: KAGVTQTPRYLIKTRGQQVTLSCSPISGHRSVSWYQQTPGQGLQFLFEYFSETQRNKGNFPGRFSGRQFSNSRSEMNVSTLELGDSALYLCASSLGTTNEQFFGPGTRLTVL.

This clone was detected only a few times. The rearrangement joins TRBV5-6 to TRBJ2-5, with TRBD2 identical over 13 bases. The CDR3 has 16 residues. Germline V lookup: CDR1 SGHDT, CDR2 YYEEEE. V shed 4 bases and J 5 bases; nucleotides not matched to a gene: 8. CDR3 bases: TGTGCCAGCAGCCCAACTAGCGGGAGGGGGGGGGAGACCCAGTACTTC. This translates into CASSPTSGRGGETQYF.

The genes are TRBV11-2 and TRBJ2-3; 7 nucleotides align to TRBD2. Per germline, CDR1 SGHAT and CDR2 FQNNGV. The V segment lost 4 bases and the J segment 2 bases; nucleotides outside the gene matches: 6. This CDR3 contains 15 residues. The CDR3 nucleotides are TGTGCCAGCAGCTCGTCCGGGACTACCACAGATACGCAGTATTTT. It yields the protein CASSSSGTTTDTQYF.

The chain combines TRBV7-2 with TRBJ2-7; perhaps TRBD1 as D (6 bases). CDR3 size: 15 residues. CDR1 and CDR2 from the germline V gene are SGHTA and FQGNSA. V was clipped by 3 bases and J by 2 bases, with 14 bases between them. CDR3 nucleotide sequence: TGTGCCAGCAGCTTGGGGGCAGGGAGCCCCTACGAGCAGTACTTC. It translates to CASSLGAGSPYEQYF.

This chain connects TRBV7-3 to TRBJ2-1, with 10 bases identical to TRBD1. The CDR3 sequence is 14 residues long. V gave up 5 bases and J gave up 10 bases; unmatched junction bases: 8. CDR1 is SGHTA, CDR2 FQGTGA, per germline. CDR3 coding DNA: TGTGCCAGCAGCACAGGGACAGGGGAGGGCGAGCAGTTCTTC. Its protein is CASSTGTGEGEQFF.

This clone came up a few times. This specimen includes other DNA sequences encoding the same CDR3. As DNA, the CDR3 is TGTGCCAGCAGCTTAAGTGCTAGCTCCTACAATGAGCAGTTCTTC. The encoded protein is CASSLSASSYNEQFF. This rearrangement joins TRBV7-3 to TRBJ2-1, with unresolved D. The V gene lost 1 base and the J gene lost 0 bases, with 7 bases spanning the gap. Germline CDR1 reads SGHTA; CDR2 reads FQGTGA. The length of the CDR3 is 15 residues. Looking up the rest from reference TRBV7-3 and TRBJ2-1 gives the full variable domain: GAGVSQTPSNKVTEKGKYVELRCDPISGHTALYWYRQSLGQGPEFLIYFQGTGAADDSGLPNDRFFAVRPEGSVSTLKIQRTERGDSAVYLCASSLSASSYNEQFFGPGTRLTVL.

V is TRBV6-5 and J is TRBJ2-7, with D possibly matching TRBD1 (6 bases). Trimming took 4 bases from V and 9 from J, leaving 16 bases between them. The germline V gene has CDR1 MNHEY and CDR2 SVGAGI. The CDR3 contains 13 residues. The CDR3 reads CASSSLDRRWQYF. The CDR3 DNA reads TGTGCCAGCAGTTCCCTAGACAGGCGATGGCAGTACTTC.

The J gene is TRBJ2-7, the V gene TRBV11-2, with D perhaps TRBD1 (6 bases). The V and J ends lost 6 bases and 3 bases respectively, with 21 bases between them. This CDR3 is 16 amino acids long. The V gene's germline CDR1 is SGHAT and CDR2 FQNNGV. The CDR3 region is CASRNTLGGRDYEQYF. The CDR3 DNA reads TGTGCCAGCAGGAATACCCTAGGGGGACGGGACTACGAGCAGTACTTC.

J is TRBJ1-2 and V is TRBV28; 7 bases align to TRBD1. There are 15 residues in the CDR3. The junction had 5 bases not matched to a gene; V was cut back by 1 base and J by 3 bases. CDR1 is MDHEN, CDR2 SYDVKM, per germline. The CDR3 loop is CASSLFSGGHYGYTF. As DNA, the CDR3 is TGTGCCAGCAGTTTATTTTCAGGGGGGCACTATGGCTACACCTTC.

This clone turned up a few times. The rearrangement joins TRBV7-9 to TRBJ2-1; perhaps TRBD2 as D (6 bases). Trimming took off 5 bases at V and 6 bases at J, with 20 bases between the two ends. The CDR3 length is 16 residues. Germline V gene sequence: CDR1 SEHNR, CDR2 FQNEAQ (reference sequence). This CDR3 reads CASSPEGQGGGNEQFF. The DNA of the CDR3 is TGTGCCAGCAGCCCGGAGGGGCAGGGAGGAGGCAATGAGCAGTTCTTC.

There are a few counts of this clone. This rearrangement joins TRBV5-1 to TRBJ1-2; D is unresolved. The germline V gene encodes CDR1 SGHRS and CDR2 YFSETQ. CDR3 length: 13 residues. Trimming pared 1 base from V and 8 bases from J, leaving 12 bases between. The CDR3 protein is CASSLNLAKGYTF. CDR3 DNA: TGCGCCAGCAGCTTGAATCTGGCCAAGGGCTACACCTTC.

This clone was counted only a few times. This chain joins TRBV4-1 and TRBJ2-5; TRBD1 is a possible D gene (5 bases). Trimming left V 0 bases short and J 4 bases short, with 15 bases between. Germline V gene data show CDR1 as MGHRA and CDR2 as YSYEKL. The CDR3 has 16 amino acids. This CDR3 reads CASSQESFQGRETQYF. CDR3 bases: TGCGCCAGCAGCCAAGAGTCGTTCCAGGGTCGAGAGACCCAGTACTTC.

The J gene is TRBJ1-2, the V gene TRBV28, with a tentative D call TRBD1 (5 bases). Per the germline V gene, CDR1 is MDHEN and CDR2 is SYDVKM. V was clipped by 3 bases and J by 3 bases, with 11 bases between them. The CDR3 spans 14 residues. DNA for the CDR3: TGTGCCAGCAGTTTCTCGGGCAGGGACTATGGCTACACCTTC. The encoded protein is CASSFSGRDYGYTF.

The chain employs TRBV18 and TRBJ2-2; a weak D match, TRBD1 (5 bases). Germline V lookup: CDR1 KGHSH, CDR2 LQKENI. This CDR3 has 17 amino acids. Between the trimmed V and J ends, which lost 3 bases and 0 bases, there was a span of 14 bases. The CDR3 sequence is CASSPSQPTANTGELFF. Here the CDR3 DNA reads TGTGCCAGCTCACCCTCGCAACCGACAGCGAACACCGGGGAGCTGTTTTTT. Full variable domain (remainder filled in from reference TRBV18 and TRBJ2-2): NAGVMQNPRHLVRRRGQEARLRCSPMKGHSHVYWYRQLPEEGLKFMVYLQKENIIDESGMPKERFSAEFPKEGPSILRIQQVVRGDSAAYFCASSPSQPTANTGELFFGEGSRLTVL.

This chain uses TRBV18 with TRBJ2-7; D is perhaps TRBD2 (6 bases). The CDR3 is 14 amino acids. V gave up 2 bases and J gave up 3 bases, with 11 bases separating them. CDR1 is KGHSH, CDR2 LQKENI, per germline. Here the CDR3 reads CASSPTGTDYEQYF. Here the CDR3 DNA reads TGTGCCAGCTCACCAACCGGGACTGACTACGAGCAGTACTTC.

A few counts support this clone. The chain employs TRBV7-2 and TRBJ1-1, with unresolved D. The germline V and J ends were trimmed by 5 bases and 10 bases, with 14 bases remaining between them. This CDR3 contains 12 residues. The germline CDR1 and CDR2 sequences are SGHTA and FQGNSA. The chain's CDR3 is CASSHTSRRAFF. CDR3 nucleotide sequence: TGTGCCAGCAGCCATACTAGTCGGAGAGCTTTCTTT.

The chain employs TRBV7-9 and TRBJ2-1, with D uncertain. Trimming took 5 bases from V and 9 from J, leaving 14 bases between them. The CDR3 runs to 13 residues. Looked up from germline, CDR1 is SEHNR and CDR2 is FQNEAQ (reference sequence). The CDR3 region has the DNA TGTGCCAGCAGCCTGCGGAGCATGGGTGAGCAGTTCTTC. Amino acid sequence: CASSLRSMGEQFF.

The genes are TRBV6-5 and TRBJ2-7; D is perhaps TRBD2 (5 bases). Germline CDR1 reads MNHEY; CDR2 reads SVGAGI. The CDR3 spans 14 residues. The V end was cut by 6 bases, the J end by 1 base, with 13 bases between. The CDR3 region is CASSSVERSYEQYF. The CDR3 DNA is TGTGCCAGCAGCTCCGTGGAGCGGTCCTACGAGCAGTACTTC.

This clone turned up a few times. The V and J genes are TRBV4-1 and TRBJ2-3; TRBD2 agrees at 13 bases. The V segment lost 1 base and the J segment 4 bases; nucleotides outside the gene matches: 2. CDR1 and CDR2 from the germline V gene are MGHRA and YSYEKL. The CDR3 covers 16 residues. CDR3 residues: CASSQGTSGSADTQYF. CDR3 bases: TGCGCCAGCAGCCAAGGGACTAGCGGGAGCGCAGATACGCAGTATTTT.

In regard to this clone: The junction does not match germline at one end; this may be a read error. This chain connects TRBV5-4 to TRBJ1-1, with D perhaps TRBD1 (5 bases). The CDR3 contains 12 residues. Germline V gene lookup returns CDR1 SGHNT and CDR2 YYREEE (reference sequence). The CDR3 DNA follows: TGTGCCAGCAGGTTGGTCGGGGGTGAAGCTTTCTTT. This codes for CASRLVGGEAFF.

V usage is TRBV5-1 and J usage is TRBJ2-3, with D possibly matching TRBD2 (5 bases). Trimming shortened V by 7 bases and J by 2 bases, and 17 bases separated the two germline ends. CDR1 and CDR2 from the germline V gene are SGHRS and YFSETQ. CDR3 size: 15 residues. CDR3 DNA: TGCGCCAGCGCAAAGAGAGCGGATTTCACAGATACGCAGTATTTT. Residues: CASAKRADFTDTQYF. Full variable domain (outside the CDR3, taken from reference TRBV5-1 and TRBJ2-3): KAGVTQTPRYLIKTRGQQVTLSCSPISGHRSVSWYQQTPGQGLQFLFEYFSETQRNKGNFPGRFSGRQFSNSRSEMNVSTLELGDSALYLCASAKRADFTDTQYFGPGTRLTVL.

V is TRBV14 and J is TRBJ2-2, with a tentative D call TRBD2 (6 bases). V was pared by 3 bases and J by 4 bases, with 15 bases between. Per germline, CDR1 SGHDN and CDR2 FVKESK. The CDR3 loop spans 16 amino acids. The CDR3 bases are TGTGCCAGCAGCCATCGTCGGACTATCTCCACCGGGGAGCTGTTTTTT. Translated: CASSHRRTISTGELFF.